This T cell receptor (beta chain) was observed in a study of control samples from healthy donors and cancer patients. Looked up from germline, CDR1 is SGHDT and CDR2 is YYEEEE. CDR3 length equals 15 residues. The V segment lost 3 bases and the J segment 3 bases; nucleotides outside the gene matches: 3. Generated by immunoSEQ multiplex PCR, the TCRdb table keeps only in-frame clones and is missing some. Among about 75,000 clones, approximately 80% were seen once, and the ten largest hold more than 13%. Sample: blood. The TCR was taken from a man aged 50-59 years in good health. The rearrangement joins TRBV5-6 to TRBJ2-1; TRBD2 aligns across 10 bases. The CDR3 sequence: CASSSRLAGYNEQFF. The CDR3 DNA reads as TGTGCCAGCAGCTCAAGACTAGCGGGCTACAATGAGCAGTTCTTC.